These 17 T cell receptor beta chains were sequenced from one sample in a study of blood T cell repertoires in COVID-19. Sequenced by immunoSEQ multiplex PCR; TCRdb stores in-frame clones only, minus some. There are over 75,000 clones in the sample; roughly 79% occur only once, and 16% lies in the top ten. Sequences were obtained from peripheral blood. All receptors come from a human donor in a cohort sampled during active COVID-19.

On this clone: Distinct nucleotide sequences in the sample also encode this CDR3. The chain couples TRBV7-9 to TRBJ2-2; tentatively, D is TRBD2 (6 bases). Germline V gene sequence: CDR1 SEHNR, CDR2 FQNEAQ (reference sequence). Trimming stripped 0 bases from V and 5 bases from J, with 10 bases between. This CDR3 contains 15 residues. This CDR3 is CASSLAGGGTGELFF. CDR3 nucleotides: TGTGCCAGCAGCTTAGCGGGAGGCGGTACCGGGGAGCTGTTTTTT.

V is TRBV10-3 and J is TRBJ2-2; TRBD1 matches at 9 bases. The CDR3 is 15 amino acids. The V gene end was trimmed by 6 bases and the J gene end by 6 bases; junction bases not matched to a gene: 8. Germline values: CDR1 ENHRY, CDR2 SYGVKD. CDR3 sequence: CAIRGQGGSAGELFF. CDR3 in DNA: TGTGCCATCAGGGGACAGGGCGGTTCCGCCGGGGAGCTGTTTTTT.

The genes are TRBV27 and TRBJ1-6; D gene unclear. The germline gives CDR1 MNHEY, CDR2 SMNVEV (reference sequence). This CDR3 has 13 amino acids. Deletions cut 6 bases from V and 8 bases from J, with 11 bases between. The CDR3 here is CASRPREDSPLHF. The CDR3 nucleotides read TGTGCCAGCAGACCCCGTGAGGATTCACCCCTCCACTTT.

There are many counts of this clone. The chain carries TRBV28 and TRBJ1-2, with a tentative D call TRBD1 (6 bases). In germline, CDR1 is MDHEN, CDR2 SYDVKM. The CDR3 covers 13 residues. V was cut by 6 bases and J by 0 bases, with 8 bases left in between. CDR3 nucleotide sequence: TGTGCCAGCAGAAGGACAGCTAACTATGGCTACACCTTC. Encoded protein: CASRRTANYGYTF.

The chain employs TRBV27 and TRBJ2-1; TRBD2 aligns across 8 bases. V lost 4 bases, J lost 3 bases, and 17 bases stayed unmatched. Germline V gene data show CDR1 as MNHEY and CDR2 as SMNVEV (reference sequence). The CDR3 runs to 19 residues. CDR3 amino acids: CASSSSSAGRGFYYNEQFF. CDR3 coding DNA: TGTGCCAGCAGTTCGAGTTCAGCCGGGAGGGGGTTTTACTACAATGAGCAGTTCTTC.

This chain links TRBV11-2 with TRBJ2-7, with TRBD1 identical over 9 bases. Trimming at V came to 5 bases and at J to 2 bases, leaving 4 bases not matched to a gene. Germline CDR1 is SGHAT and CDR2 is FQNNGV. The CDR3 covers 14 residues. The CDR3 loop is CASSVGQGPYEQYF. CDR3 sequence (DNA): TGTGCCAGCAGCGTGGGACAGGGACCCTACGAGCAGTACTTC. Filled out from reference TRBV11-2 and TRBJ2-7, the complete variable domain reads EAGVAQSPRYKIIEKRQSVAFWCNPISGHATLYWYQQILGQGPKLLIQFQNNGVVDDSQLPKDRFSAERLKGVDSTLKIQPAKLEDSAVYLCASSVGQGPYEQYFGPGTRLTVT.

V and J are TRBV5-1 and TRBJ2-7, with 10 bases fitting TRBD2. CDR1 and CDR2 (germline): SGHRS, YFSETQ. This CDR3 region has 16 residues. J lost 2 bases, V lost 4 bases, and 9 bases had no gene match. CDR3 loop: CASSGPGLASTYEQYF. CDR3 DNA sequence: TGCGCCAGCAGCGGCCCGGGACTAGCGAGCACCTACGAGCAGTACTTC.

This chain uses TRBV30 with TRBJ1-1; D call uncertain. The CDR3 runs to 13 residues. The V gene lost 4 bases and the J gene lost 5 bases, with 14 bases spanning the gap. Germline V CDR1 and CDR2: GTSNPN, SVGIG (reference sequence). The CDR3 DNA reads as TGTGCCTGGACCCCCCGTCGGGTGACTGAAGCTTTCTTT. It is translated as CAWTPRRVTEAFF.

This chain connects TRBV6-5 to TRBJ2-1; 9 nucleotides agree with TRBD1. The length of the CDR3 is 14 residues. V shed 6 bases, J shed 4 bases, and the junction held 4 bases outside the gene matches. The germline V gene encodes CDR1 MNHEY and CDR2 SVGAGI. The CDR3 protein is CASRSGTGYNEQFF. CDR3 coding DNA: TGTGCCAGCAGATCCGGGACAGGGTACAATGAGCAGTTCTTC.

This clone was observed a single time. The chain couples TRBV5-4 to TRBJ2-1, with 12 nucleotides matching TRBD2. Germline V gene sequence: CDR1 SGHNT, CDR2 YYREEE (reference sequence). The J segment lost 10 bases and the V segment lost 3 bases, leaving 8 bases of the junction unmatched. The CDR3 consists of 15 residues. The chain's CDR3 is CASSSGLAGSREQFF. In DNA form, the CDR3 reads TGTGCCAGCAGCTCCGGACTAGCGGGGTCAAGAGAGCAGTTCTTC.

The gene calls are TRBV7-9 and TRBJ2-3; D uncertain. Trimming cost V 5 bases and J 4 bases, with 10 bases left between them. The germline gives CDR1 SEHNR, CDR2 FQNEAQ (reference sequence). CDR3 size: 13 residues. The CDR3 loop reads CASSPSSSDTQYF. The CDR3 region has the DNA TGTGCCAGCAGCCCCTCTAGTTCAGATACGCAGTATTTT.

The V gene is TRBV4-1, the J gene TRBJ2-3; a weak D match, TRBD2 (5 bases). The CDR3 has 15 residues. V was clipped by 2 bases and J by 0 bases, with 9 bases between them. In germline, CDR1 is MGHRA, CDR2 YSYEKL. The CDR3 nucleotides are TGCGCCAGCAGCCAAACAGCGGCTAGCACAGATACGCAGTATTTT. Protein product: CASSQTAASTDTQYF.

The J gene is TRBJ1-6, the V gene TRBV19; 7 nucleotides match TRBD1. Germline-derived CDR1 and CDR2 are LNHDA and SQIVND (reference sequence). The CDR3 loop spans 13 amino acids. V dropped 3 bases and J dropped 10; count of bases not matched to a gene: 3. The CDR3: CASSIDRDSPLHF. The CDR3 nucleotides read TGTGCCAGTAGTATCGACAGGGACTCACCCCTCCACTTT.

This clone was seen ten or more times. The gene calls are TRBV18 and TRBJ2-7, with TRBD1 matching 10 bases. The J segment lost 3 bases and the V segment lost 6 bases, leaving 8 bases of the junction unmatched. Germline V gene sequence: CDR1 KGHSH, CDR2 LQKENI. The CDR3 loop spans 15 amino acids. In DNA, the CDR3 is TGTGCCAGCTCGTCAGCCGGGACAGGGGACTACGAGCAGTACTTC. It is translated as CASSSAGTGDYEQYF.

The chain couples TRBV3-1 (or the pseudogene TRBV3-2) to TRBJ1-2, with D possibly TRBD1 on 5 matching bases. There are 14 residues in the CDR3. The germline V and J ends were trimmed by 3 bases and 7 bases, with 15 bases remaining between them. CDR1 is LGHDT, CDR2 YNNKEL, per germline (reference sequence). CDR3 protein: CASSHREAWRGYTF. The DNA for the CDR3 is TGTGCCAGCAGCCACAGGGAGGCTTGGCGTGGCTACACCTTC.

The J gene is TRBJ1-3, the V gene TRBV28; no reliable D call. Germline V gene data show CDR1 as MDHEN and CDR2 as SYDVKM. The CDR3 sequence is 16 residues long. Trimming removed 3 bases from V and 3 bases from J, with 15 bases in between. CDR3 sequence: CASSFGGKVVGNTIYF. The CDR3, as DNA: TGTGCCAGCAGTTTCGGAGGAAAGGTTGTTGGAAACACCATATATTTT.

The rearrangement links TRBV2 to TRBJ2-3; weak D call: TRBD2 (6 bases). The V and J ends lost 8 bases and 1 base respectively, with 10 bases between them. There are 13 residues in the CDR3. Germline V gene sequence: CDR1 SNHLY, CDR2 FYNNEI. For the CDR3, the DNA is TGTGCCAGCGGGGAGGAGGGCACAGATACGCAGTATTTT. Translation gives CASGEEGTDTQYF.